Listed here are 5 T cell receptor beta chains from one sample, sequenced in a study of T-cell memory formation after mild COVID-19. Via MiXCR, TCRdb re-called the 5' RACE reads, giving one row per CDR3 protein. Of about 150,000 distinct CDR3 sequences detected, about 25% appear once; the ten largest clones hold approximately 25%. Sample: PBMCs or a T cell subset sorted from them (not recorded which). These receptors all come from an adult woman who had mild COVID-19 (a few samples of this study predate the infection). Cell type and time point are not known.

This clonotype came up a few times. The J gene is TRBJ2-3, the V gene TRBV6-4; TRBD2 matches at 8 bases. The CDR3 consists of 16 residues. Germline assignment: CDR1 MRHNA and CDR2 SNTAGT. J gave up 0 bases and V 0 bases, and 2 bases lay outside the gene matches. The CDR3 is CASSDSASGSTDTQYF. The CDR3, as DNA: TGTGCCAGCAGTGACTCGGCTAGCGGGAGCACAGATACGCAGTATTTT.

This clonotype turned up a few times. The gene calls are TRBV4-1 and TRBJ2-3, with 8 bases lining up with TRBD2. CDR3 length: 14 residues. Germline loops: CDR1 MGHRA, CDR2 YSYEKL. The junction had 6 bases not matched to a gene; V was cut back by 8 bases and J by 2 bases. CDR3 in DNA: TGCGCCAGCGGAGCGGGGGAGCTCACAGATACGCAGTATTTT. It specifies CASGAGELTDTQYF.

The chain joins TRBV20-1 to TRBJ1-2; unclear D gene. The CDR3 is 15 residues long. Germline lookup yields CDR1 DFQATT and CDR2 SNEGSKA (reference sequence). V gave up 0 bases and J gave up 3 bases, with 14 bases separating them. DNA for the CDR3: TGCAGTGCTAGAGACCCCGCGTGGGCGGACTATGGCTACACCTTC. Protein: CSARDPAWADYGYTF.

This clonotype has only a few counts. This rearrangement joins TRBV5-5 to TRBJ2-4; D tentatively reads TRBD1 or TRBD2 (5 bases each). This CDR3 has 14 residues. Trimming shortened V by 1 base and J by 5 bases, and 10 bases separated the two germline ends. CDR1 and CDR2 from the germline V gene are SGHKS and YYEKEE (reference sequence). The CDR3 region is CASSLLGTENIQYF. Here the CDR3 DNA reads TGTGCCAGCAGCTTGCTCGGGACGGAAAACATTCAGTACTTC.

The chain employs TRBV29-1 and TRBJ2-7; 7 bases are a match to TRBD2. This CDR3 contains 15 residues. The germline CDR1 and CDR2 sequences are SQVTM and ANQGSEA. J was trimmed by 2 bases and V by 0 bases; bases with no gene match: 7. CDR3 in DNA: TGCAGCGTTGAAGATGGCGGGGGTACGCCCTACGAGCAGTACTTC. This sequence encodes CSVEDGGGTPYEQYF.